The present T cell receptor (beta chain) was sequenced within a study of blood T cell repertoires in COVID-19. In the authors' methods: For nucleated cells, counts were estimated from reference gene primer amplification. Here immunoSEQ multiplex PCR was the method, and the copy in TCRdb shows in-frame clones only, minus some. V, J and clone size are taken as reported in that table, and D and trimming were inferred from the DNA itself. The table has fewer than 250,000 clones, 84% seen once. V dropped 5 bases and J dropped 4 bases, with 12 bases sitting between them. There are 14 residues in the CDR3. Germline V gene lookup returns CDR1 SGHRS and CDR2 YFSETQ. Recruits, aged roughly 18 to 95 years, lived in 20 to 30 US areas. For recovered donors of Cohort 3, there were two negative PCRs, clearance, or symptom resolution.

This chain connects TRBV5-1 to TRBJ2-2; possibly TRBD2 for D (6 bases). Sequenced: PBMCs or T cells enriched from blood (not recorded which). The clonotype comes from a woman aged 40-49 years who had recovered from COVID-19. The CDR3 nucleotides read TGCGCCAGCAGACCCGGACTATTCACCGGGGAGCTGTTTTTT. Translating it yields CASRPGLFTGELFF.